A single sample gave rise to the 25 T cell receptor beta chains below, sequenced in a study of identical twins. MiXCR was run by TCRdb on the 5' RACE reads, yielding one entry per CDR3 protein. This table has roughly 750,000 distinct CDR3 sequences, roughly 20% appearing once. The data were also submitted as part of a second study, on T cells expressing NK-cell markers.

The specimen sequenced was PBMCs. All receptors come from a woman between 18 and 30 years old in good health.

This clonotype is a singleton in its sample. This chain uses TRBV6-5 with TRBJ2-2; D unresolved. From germline, CDR1 is MNHEY and CDR2 SVGAGI. The CDR3 extends over 12 amino acids. V lost 6 bases, J lost 6 bases, and 8 bases lay in between. The CDR3 DNA is TGTGCCAGCAGGTCAATAGCCGGGGAGCTGTTTTTT. As protein: CASRSIAGELFF.

The CDR3 bases are TGTGCCAGCAGCGTAGTCGGGGGGGGCTACAATGAGCAGTTCTTC. Its translation is CASSVVGGGYNEQFF. The chain has TRBV9 and TRBJ2-1; 8 nucleotides align to TRBD2. The CDR3 is 15 amino acids. CDR1 and CDR2 (germline): SGDLS, YYNGEE. The trim removed 0 bases at V and 3 bases at J, leaving 2 bases unmatched.

This clonotype was detected ten times or more. V is TRBV29-1 and J is TRBJ2-1; possible D gene TRBD2, 6 bases. The V gene's germline CDR1 is SQVTM and CDR2 ANQGSEA. V lost 4 bases, J lost 10 bases, and 14 bases lay in between. The CDR3 runs to 12 residues. The CDR3 nucleotides read TGCAGCGTTGCTCAGCGGGCCAGGGAGCAGTTCTTC. As protein: CSVAQRAREQFF.

This clonotype was seen more than once but under ten times. The gene calls are TRBV20-1 and TRBJ1-2; no clear D. The CDR3 runs 11 residues. The V end was cut by 6 bases, the J end by 8 bases, with 13 bases between. Germline V lookup: CDR1 DFQATT, CDR2 SNEGSKA (reference sequence). Written as DNA, the CDR3 is TGCAGTGCCACTGCCTTTGGAGGCTACACCTTC. Translated: CSATAFGGYTF.

This sequence joins TRBV7-2 and TRBJ2-3; no clear D gene. With 5 bases removed from V and 9 bases from J, the gap between germline ends came to 15 bases. The germline V gene has CDR1 SGHTA and CDR2 FQGNSA. The CDR3 runs 13 residues. CDR3 protein: CASSPPPFKTQYF. CDR3 sequence (DNA): TGTGCCAGCAGCCCCCCCCCATTCAAGACGCAGTATTTT.

This clonotype was recorded many times. This chain joins TRBV12-3 or TRBV12-4 and TRBJ2-2, with D unclear. The CDR3 totals 13 residues. Between the trimmed V and J ends, which lost 5 bases and 5 bases, there was a span of 9 bases. This CDR3 is CASSLSLTGELFF. The DNA of the CDR3 is TGTGCCAGCAGTCTTTCACTGACCGGGGAGCTGTTTTTT.

The table lists this clonotype with many counts. CDR3 protein: CSAYPGTSSYEQYF. CDR3 coding DNA: TGCAGTGCCTACCCCGGGACTAGCTCCTACGAGCAGTACTTC. The J gene is TRBJ2-7, the V gene TRBV20-1, with 8 bases lining up with TRBD2. Germline V lookup: CDR1 DFQATT, CDR2 SNEGSKA (reference sequence). There are 14 residues in the CDR3. The ends lost 6 bases at V and 0 bases at J; junction bases unmatched: 7.

This clonotype was seen ten or more times. The chain employs TRBV9 and TRBJ2-1; D ambiguous. Per germline, CDR1 SGDLS and CDR2 YYNGEE. V was shortened by 0 bases and J by 6 bases, with 16 bases between the two germline ends. The CDR3 is made up of 16 amino acids. CDR3 bases: TGTGCCAGCAGCGTAGTCGGGTCCCCCAACCTCAATGAGCAGTTCTTC. It is translated as CASSVVGSPNLNEQFF.

This clonotype was seen many times. The chain uses TRBV29-1 and TRBJ2-5; 8 nucleotides line up with TRBD1. V dropped 6 bases and J dropped 3; count of bases not matched to a gene: 3. CDR3 length: 12 amino acids. Germline loops: CDR1 SQVTM, CDR2 ANQGSEA. CDR3: CSVDRAEETQYF. In DNA, the CDR3 is TGCAGCGTGGACAGGGCGGAAGAGACCCAGTACTTC.

J is TRBJ1-2 and V is TRBV29-1, with D maybe TRBD1 (5 bases). Germline CDR1 SQVTM, CDR2 ANQGSEA. The CDR3 length is 13 residues. Trimming stripped 3 bases from V and 4 bases from J, with 12 bases between. The CDR3 is CSVEDTTGYGYTF. For the CDR3, the DNA is TGCAGCGTTGAGGACACCACCGGCTATGGCTACACCTTC.

The rearrangement links TRBV19 to TRBJ1-1, with no clear D. Looked up from germline, CDR1 is LNHDA and CDR2 is SQIVND (reference sequence). V was shortened by 3 bases and J by 5 bases, with 16 bases between the two germline ends. The CDR3 runs to 15 residues. The CDR3 sequence: CASSISSVGGTEAFF. The CDR3, as DNA: TGTGCCAGTAGTATTTCGTCCGTGGGCGGAACTGAAGCTTTCTTT.

In this sample, this clonotype turned up many times. This chain uses TRBV5-1 with TRBJ2-7; 7 nucleotides line up with TRBD2. This CDR3 spans 15 amino acids. Unmatched junction bases numbered 7, after V lost 3 bases and J lost 1 base. CDR1 is SGHRS and CDR2 is YFSETQ in the germline V gene. For the CDR3, the DNA is TGCGCCAGCAGCTCAACGCCGGGGGGATCCTACGAGCAGTACTTC. It is translated as CASSSTPGGSYEQYF.

The chain combines TRBV7-9 with TRBJ1-6; no clear D gene. This CDR3 is 12 amino acids long. V was pared by 3 bases and J by 13 bases, with 10 bases between. CDR1 and CDR2 from the germline V gene are SEHNR and FQNEAQ (reference sequence). The CDR3 coding sequence is TGTGCCAGCAGCTTGGGAGCTCGGCCCCTCCACTTT. Translation: CASSLGARPLHF.

This rearrangement joins TRBV6-5 to TRBJ1-1; no clear D gene. CDR1 is MNHEY, CDR2 SVGAGI, per germline. The CDR3 consists of 13 residues. Trimming removed 8 bases at V and 6 bases at J, with 16 bases between. Here the CDR3 DNA reads TGTGCCAGCTCTTACAGAGGAAGGGCTGAAGCTTTCTTT. Amino acids: CASSYRGRAEAFF.

Here the CDR3 DNA reads TGTGCCAGCAGTCGCACAGGGGGTCTCTATGGCTACACCTTC. This gives the protein CASSRTGGLYGYTF. V gene TRBV6-1 combines with J gene TRBJ1-2; 8 nucleotides line up with TRBD1. Germline V gene data show CDR1 as MNHNS and CDR2 as SASEGT. V shed 5 bases, J shed 4 bases, and the junction held 6 bases outside the gene matches. This CDR3 spans 14 amino acids.

This clonotype was recorded a few times. J is TRBJ1-1 and V is TRBV20-1, with no clear D. Germline assignment: CDR1 DFQATT and CDR2 SNEGSKA (reference sequence). Trimming took off 7 bases at V and 0 bases at J, with 12 bases between the two ends. This CDR3 comprises 13 residues. The CDR3 here is CSVPKVLNTEAFF. The CDR3 nucleotides are TGCAGTGTACCGAAAGTGCTGAACACTGAAGCTTTCTTT.

In this sample, this clonotype turned up a few times. V gene TRBV29-1 combines with J gene TRBJ2-5; TRBD1 matches 9 bases. The CDR3 is 12 residues long. The J segment lost 5 bases and the V segment lost 7 bases, leaving 5 bases of the junction unmatched. Per the germline V gene, CDR1 is SQVTM and CDR2 is ANQGSEA. The CDR3 protein is CSGDRAGETQYF. The CDR3 bases are TGCAGCGGGGACAGGGCGGGGGAGACCCAGTACTTC.

Notes on this clonotype: A much bigger clone sits one base away, suggesting this may be a read error. This rearrangement joins TRBV7-2 to TRBJ1-5, with D uncertain. Germline V gene lookup returns CDR1 SGHTA and CDR2 FQGNSA. The CDR3 consists of 13 residues. V was clipped by 1 base and J by 5 bases, with 6 bases between them. The CDR3 sequence: CASSLDSHQPQHF. The CDR3 DNA is TGTGCCAGCAGCTTAGACAGCCATCAGCCCCAGCATTTT.

The table lists this clonotype with a few counts. The CDR3 loop reads CASSPIRQETQYF. In DNA form, the CDR3 reads TGCGCCAGCAGCCCAATACGGCAAGAGACCCAGTACTTC. This sequence joins TRBV5-1 and TRBJ2-5; D uncertain. The CDR3 is 13 residues long. V was pared by 4 bases and J by 2 bases, with 9 bases between. Germline CDR1 reads SGHRS; CDR2 reads YFSETQ.

This clonotype was detected ten times or more. The V call is TRBV11-1, the J call TRBJ2-7, with 7 bases aligning to TRBD1. The germline gives CDR1 SGHAT, CDR2 FQDESV (reference sequence). V was clipped by 5 bases and J by 5 bases; unmatched bases: 3. This CDR3 is 12 amino acids long. The CDR3 loop is CASSTDRDEQYF. As DNA, the CDR3 is TGTGCCAGCAGCACCGACAGGGACGAGCAGTACTTC.

V and J are TRBV25-1 and TRBJ2-7; 8 positions match TRBD2. Unmatched junction bases numbered 15, after V lost 5 bases and J lost 12 bases. There are 14 residues in the CDR3. Looked up from germline, CDR1 is MGHDK and CDR2 is SYGVNS. The CDR3 region has the DNA TGTGCCAGCAGTCCGGGGGGGGCAGGTTCCGTACCGTACTTC. Protein sequence: CASSPGGAGSVPYF.

The rearrangement links TRBV6-1 to TRBJ2-7, with D perhaps given as TRBD1 or TRBD2 (5 bases each). V dropped 5 bases and J dropped 3 bases, with 14 bases sitting between them. CDR3 size: 14 residues. CDR1 is MNHNS and CDR2 is SASEGT in the germline V gene. The CDR3: CASSRQGRNYEQYF. The DNA for the CDR3 is TGTGCCAGCAGTCGTCAGGGACGTAACTACGAGCAGTACTTC.

The chain couples TRBV28 to TRBJ1-5, with a possible D match to TRBD1 (6 bases). The CDR3 totals 14 residues. Germline CDR1 MDHEN, CDR2 SYDVKM. The V end lost 7 bases, the J end lost 2 bases, and 12 bases lay between the germline ends. This CDR3 is CASTTGGRNQPQHF. CDR3 DNA sequence: TGTGCCAGCACGACAGGAGGCCGCAATCAGCCCCAGCATTTT.

This rearrangement joins TRBV29-1 to TRBJ2-1; 8 bases map to TRBD1. Germline-derived CDR1 and CDR2 are SQVTM and ANQGSEA. This CDR3 contains 12 residues. The CDR3 sequence is CTTGQAYNEQFF. In DNA, the CDR3 is TGCACCACGGGACAGGCCTACAATGAGCAGTTCTTC.

The V and J genes are TRBV20-1 and TRBJ2-5; D perhaps matches TRBD2 (6 bases). V lost 6 bases, J lost 4 bases, and 15 bases lay in between. This CDR3 contains 13 residues. Germline V CDR1 and CDR2: DFQATT, SNEGSKA (reference sequence). CDR3 bases: TGCAGTGCGATTATAGCGGTCCGAGAGACCCAGTACTTC. Its translation: CSAIIAVRETQYF.